The source of this T cell receptor beta chain is a study of T cell changes during pregnancy in multiple sclerosis. The CDR3 spans 13 residues. V gave up 3 bases and J gave up 8 bases, with 13 bases separating them. From germline, CDR1 is MNHEY and CDR2 SVGAGI. A single count supports this clone. Sequencing used immunoSEQ multiplex PCR; TCRdb keeps in-frame clones, though not all of them. The sample consists of tens of thousands of clones, about 88% of them appearing once. The receptor was isolated from a female donor with multiple sclerosis, enrolled in a pregnancy study. Sequenced here: peripheral blood, sampled after pregnancy. This chain joins TRBV6-5 and TRBJ1-2; D uncertain. The CDR3, as DNA: TGTGCCAGCAGTTATCGGGGAATGGGCGGCTACACCTTC. It is translated as CASSYRGMGGYTF.